The 4 T cell receptor beta chains below were found in one sample sequenced in a study of T cells in Graves' hyperthyroidism and ophthalmopathy. Regions amplified from RNA transcripts were the TCR beta CDR3 regions. RT-PCR in the first round (using the HTBI primer set) targeted the TCR CDR3. TCRdb used MiXCR to reprocess the multiplex PCR reads, holding one entry per CDR3 protein. The sample lists about 840,000 distinct CDR3 sequences; 35% to 40% were seen once. The sequenced sample consisted of blood. The receptors were sampled from a man between 18 and 29 years old with Graves' hyperthyroidism.

This clonotype was seen a handful of times. The V call is TRBV20-1, the J call TRBJ1-4; D unresolved. The CDR3 runs to 13 residues. CDR1 DFQATT and CDR2 SNEGSKA come from the germline V gene (reference sequence). V gave up 5 bases and J gave up 7 bases, with 14 bases separating them. The CDR3 sequence is CSAYGDFGEKLFF. The CDR3 nucleotides are TGCAGTGCTTACGGGGATTTTGGTGAAAAACTGTTTTTT.

The chain combines TRBV7-9 with TRBJ2-6; D might be TRBD1 (5 bases). The CDR3 is 16 residues long. Germline V lookup: CDR1 SEHNR, CDR2 FQNEAQ (reference sequence). V was pared by 5 bases and J by 4 bases, with 15 bases between. CDR3 sequence reads: CASSPVGLQGANVLTF. For the CDR3, the DNA is TGTGCCAGCAGCCCTGTGGGGCTACAGGGGGCCAACGTCCTGACTTTC.

Concerning this clonotype itself: The conserved closing phenylalanine or tryptophan is absent in this CDR3, likely reflecting a read error. No DNA is shown, since the ends of the CDR3 on it are uncertain; the CDR3 is the one TCRdb lists. V usage is TRBV6-5 and J usage is TRBJ2-2; the table names TRBD1, a call not compared with the DNA. Termini included, the CDR3 measures 17 amino acids. Germline CDR1 reads MNHEY; CDR2 reads SVGAGI. CDR3 in amino acids: CASSVTGTQPRTPGSGC.

The chain is built from TRBV2 and TRBJ1-6; 9 bases fit TRBD1. This CDR3 has 13 amino acids. In germline, CDR1 is SNHLY, CDR2 FYNNEI. The trim removed 10 bases at V and 5 bases at J, leaving 3 bases unmatched. The CDR3: CAIRQGDNSPLHF. Written as DNA, the CDR3 is TGTGCCATACGACAGGGGGATAATTCACCCCTCCACTTT.